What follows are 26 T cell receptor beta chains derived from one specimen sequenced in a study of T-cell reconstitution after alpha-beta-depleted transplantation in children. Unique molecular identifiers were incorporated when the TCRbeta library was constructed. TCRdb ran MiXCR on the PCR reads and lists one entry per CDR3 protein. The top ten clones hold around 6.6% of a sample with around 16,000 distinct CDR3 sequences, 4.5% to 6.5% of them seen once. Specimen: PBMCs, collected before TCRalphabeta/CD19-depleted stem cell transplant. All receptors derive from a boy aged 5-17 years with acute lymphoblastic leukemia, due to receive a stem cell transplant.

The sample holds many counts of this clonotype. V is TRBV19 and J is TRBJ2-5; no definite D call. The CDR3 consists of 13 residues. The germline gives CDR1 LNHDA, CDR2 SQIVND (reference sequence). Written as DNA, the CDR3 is TGTTCCTCCTCCATACGTTCCACGGAGACCCAGTACTTC. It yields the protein CSSSIRSTETQYF.

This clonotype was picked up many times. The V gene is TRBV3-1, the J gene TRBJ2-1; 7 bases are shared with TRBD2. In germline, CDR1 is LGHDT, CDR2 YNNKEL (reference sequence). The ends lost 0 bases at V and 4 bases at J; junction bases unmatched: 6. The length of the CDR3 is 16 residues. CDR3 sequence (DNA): TGTGCCAGCAGCCAAGATTTTGCCGGGGGGTACAATGAGCAGTTCTTC. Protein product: CASSQDFAGGYNEQFF.

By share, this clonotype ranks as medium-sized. This chain's CDR3 is CSVEDPQGTTKNIQYF. Here the CDR3 DNA reads TGCAGCGTTGAAGATCCCCAGGGGACGACCAAAAACATTCAGTACTTC. The V gene is TRBV29-1, the J gene TRBJ2-4, with D maybe TRBD1 (6 bases). V was shortened by 0 bases and J by 2 bases, with 14 bases between the two germline ends. There are 16 residues in the CDR3. Looked up from germline, CDR1 is SQVTM and CDR2 is ANQGSEA.

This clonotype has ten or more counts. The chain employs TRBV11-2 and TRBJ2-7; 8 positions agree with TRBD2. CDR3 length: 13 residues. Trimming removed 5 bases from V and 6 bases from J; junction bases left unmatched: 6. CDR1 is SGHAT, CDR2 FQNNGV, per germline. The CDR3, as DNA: TGTGCCAGCAGCCCGGGACTAGTCCCCGAGCAGTACTTC. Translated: CASSPGLVPEQYF.

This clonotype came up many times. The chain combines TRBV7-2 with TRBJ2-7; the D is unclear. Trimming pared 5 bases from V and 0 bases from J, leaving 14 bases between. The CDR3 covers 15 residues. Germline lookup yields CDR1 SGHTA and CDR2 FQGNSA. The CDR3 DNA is TGTGCCAGCAGCGTCGTTGGCGGACGCTCCTACGAGCAGTACTTC. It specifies CASSVVGGRSYEQYF. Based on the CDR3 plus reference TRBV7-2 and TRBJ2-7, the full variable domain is GAGVSQSPSNKVTEKGKDVELRCDPISGHTALYWYRQSLGQGLEFLIYFQGNSAPDKSGLPSDRFSAERTGGSVSTLTIQRTQQEDSAVYLCASSVVGGRSYEQYFGPGTRLTVT.

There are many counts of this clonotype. In nucleotides, the CDR3 is TGTGCCAGCAGTGAGGGCTCCTACAATGAGCAGTTCTTC. It translates to CASSEGSYNEQFF. This chain uses TRBV25-1 with TRBJ2-1; D gene uncertain. Trimming cost V 3 bases and J 0 bases, with 3 bases left between them. The CDR3 contains 13 residues. In germline, CDR1 is MGHDK, CDR2 SYGVNS.

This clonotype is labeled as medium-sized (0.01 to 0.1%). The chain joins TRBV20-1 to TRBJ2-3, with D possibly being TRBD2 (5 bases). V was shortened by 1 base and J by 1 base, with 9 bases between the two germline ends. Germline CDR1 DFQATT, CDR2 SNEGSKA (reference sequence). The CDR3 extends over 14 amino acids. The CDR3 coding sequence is TGCAGTGCTAGAGCGCTAGCAGGCACAGATACGCAGTATTTT. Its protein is CSARALAGTDTQYF.

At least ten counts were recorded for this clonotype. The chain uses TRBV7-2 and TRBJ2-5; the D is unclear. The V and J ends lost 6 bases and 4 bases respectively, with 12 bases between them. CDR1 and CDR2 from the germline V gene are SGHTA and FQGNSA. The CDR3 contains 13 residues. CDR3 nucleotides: TGTGCCAGCAGACTCGACGGTATAGAGACCCAGTACTTC. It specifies CASRLDGIETQYF. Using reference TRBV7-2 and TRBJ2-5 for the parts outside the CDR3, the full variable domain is GAGVSQSPSNKVTEKGKDVELRCDPISGHTALYWYRQSLGQGLEFLIYFQGNSAPDKSGLPSDRFSAERTGGSVSTLTIQRTQQEDSAVYLCASRLDGIETQYFGPGTRLLVL.

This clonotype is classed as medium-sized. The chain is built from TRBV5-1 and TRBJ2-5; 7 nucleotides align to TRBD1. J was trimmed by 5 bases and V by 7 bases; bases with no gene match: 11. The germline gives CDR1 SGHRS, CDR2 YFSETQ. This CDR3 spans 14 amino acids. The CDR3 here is CASGHTGVEETQYF. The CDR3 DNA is TGCGCCAGCGGCCATACAGGGGTTGAGGAGACCCAGTACTTC.

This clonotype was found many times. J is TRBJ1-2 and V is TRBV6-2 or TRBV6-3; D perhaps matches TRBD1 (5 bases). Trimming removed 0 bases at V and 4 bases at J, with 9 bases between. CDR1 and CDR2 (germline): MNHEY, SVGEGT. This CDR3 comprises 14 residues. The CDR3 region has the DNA TGTGCCAGCAGTTACTCGACTGGGGGCTATGGCTACACCTTC. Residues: CASSYSTGGYGYTF.

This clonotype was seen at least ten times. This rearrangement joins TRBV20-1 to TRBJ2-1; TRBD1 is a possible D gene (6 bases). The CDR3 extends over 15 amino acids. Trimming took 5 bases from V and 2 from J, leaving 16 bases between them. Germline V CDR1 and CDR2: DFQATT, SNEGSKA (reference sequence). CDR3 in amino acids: CSAPGTPFAYNEQFF. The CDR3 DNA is TGCAGTGCTCCCGGGACACCTTTCGCCTACAATGAGCAGTTCTTC.

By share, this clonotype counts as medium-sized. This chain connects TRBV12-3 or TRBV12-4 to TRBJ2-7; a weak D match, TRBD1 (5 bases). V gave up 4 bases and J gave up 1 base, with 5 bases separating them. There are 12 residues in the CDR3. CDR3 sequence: CASSWTSYEQYF. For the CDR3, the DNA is TGTGCCAGCAGTTGGACATCCTACGAGCAGTACTTC.

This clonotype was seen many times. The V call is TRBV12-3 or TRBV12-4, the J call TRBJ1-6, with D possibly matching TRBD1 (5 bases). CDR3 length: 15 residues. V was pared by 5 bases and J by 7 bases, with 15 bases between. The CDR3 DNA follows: TGTGCCAGCAGTAGGGCTGGGGCCAGAAATTCACCCCTCCACTTT. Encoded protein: CASSRAGARNSPLHF.

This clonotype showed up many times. The CDR3 sequence is CASSSPSGRASYNEQFF. The CDR3 bases are TGTGCCAGCAGCTCACCTAGCGGGAGGGCCTCCTACAATGAGCAGTTCTTC. The chain is built from TRBV7-6 and TRBJ2-1; TRBD2 matches 12 bases. The trim removed 4 bases at V and 0 bases at J, leaving 4 bases unmatched. From germline, CDR1 is SGHVS and CDR2 FNYEAQ. The CDR3 spans 17 residues.

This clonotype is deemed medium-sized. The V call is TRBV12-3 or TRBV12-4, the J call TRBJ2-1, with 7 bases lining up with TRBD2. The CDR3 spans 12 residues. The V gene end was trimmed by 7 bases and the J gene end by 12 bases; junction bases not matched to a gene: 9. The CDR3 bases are TGTGCCAGCACCCTAGGGAGGGTAGGGCAGTTCTTC. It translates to CASTLGRVGQFF.

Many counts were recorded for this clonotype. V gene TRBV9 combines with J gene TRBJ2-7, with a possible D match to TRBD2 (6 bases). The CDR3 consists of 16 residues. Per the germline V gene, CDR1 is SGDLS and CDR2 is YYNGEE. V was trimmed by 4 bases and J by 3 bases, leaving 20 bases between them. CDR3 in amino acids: CASSSLPGGPFYEQYF. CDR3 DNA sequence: TGTGCCAGCAGCTCCCTCCCCGGAGGGCCCTTCTACGAGCAGTACTTC.

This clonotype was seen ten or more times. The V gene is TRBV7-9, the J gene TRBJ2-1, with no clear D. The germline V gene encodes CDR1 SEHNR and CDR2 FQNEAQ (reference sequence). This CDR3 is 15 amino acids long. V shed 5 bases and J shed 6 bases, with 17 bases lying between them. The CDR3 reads CASSPRLNRINEQFF. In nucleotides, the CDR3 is TGTGCCAGCAGCCCCCGACTGAACAGAATCAATGAGCAGTTCTTC.

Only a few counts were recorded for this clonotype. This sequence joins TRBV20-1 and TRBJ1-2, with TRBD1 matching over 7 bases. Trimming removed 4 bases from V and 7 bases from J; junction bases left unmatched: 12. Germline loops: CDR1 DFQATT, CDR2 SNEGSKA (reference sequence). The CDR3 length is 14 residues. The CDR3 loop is CSANKPGTESGYTF. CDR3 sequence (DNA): TGCAGTGCTAACAAACCCGGGACAGAGAGTGGCTACACCTTC.

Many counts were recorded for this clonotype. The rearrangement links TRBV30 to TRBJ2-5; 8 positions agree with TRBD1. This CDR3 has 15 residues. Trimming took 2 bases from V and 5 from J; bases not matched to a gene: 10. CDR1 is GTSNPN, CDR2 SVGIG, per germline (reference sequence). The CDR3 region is CAWSRSTGGWETQYF. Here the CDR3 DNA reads TGTGCCTGGAGTAGGTCAACAGGGGGTTGGGAGACCCAGTACTTC.

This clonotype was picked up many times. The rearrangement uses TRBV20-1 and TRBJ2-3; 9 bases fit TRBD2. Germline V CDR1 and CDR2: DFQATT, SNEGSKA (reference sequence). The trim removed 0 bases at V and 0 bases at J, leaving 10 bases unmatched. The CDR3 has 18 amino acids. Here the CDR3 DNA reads TGCAGTGCTAGAGATGCTAGCGGGATGTCGACAAGCACAGATACGCAGTATTTT. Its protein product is CSARDASGMSTSTDTQYF.

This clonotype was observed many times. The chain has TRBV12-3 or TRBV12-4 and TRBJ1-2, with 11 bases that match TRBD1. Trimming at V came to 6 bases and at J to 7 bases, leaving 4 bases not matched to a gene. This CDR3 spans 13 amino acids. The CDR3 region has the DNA TGTGCCAGCAGCTGGACAGGGGGCGGTGGCTACACCTTC. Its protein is CASSWTGGGGYTF.

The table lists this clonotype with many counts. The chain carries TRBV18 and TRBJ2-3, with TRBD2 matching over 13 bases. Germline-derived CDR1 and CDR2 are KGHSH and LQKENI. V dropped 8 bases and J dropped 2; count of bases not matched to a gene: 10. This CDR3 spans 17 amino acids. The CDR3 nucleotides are TGTGCCAGCCCCCGGACTAGCGGGAGTTGGGTCACAGATACGCAGTATTTT. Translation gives CASPRTSGSWVTDTQYF.

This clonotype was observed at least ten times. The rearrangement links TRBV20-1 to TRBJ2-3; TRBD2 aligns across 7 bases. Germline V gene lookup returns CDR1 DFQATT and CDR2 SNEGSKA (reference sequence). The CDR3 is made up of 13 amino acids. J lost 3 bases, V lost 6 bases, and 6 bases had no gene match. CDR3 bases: TGCAGTGCATTTGGCGGGAGTACAGATACGCAGTATTTT. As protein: CSAFGGSTDTQYF.

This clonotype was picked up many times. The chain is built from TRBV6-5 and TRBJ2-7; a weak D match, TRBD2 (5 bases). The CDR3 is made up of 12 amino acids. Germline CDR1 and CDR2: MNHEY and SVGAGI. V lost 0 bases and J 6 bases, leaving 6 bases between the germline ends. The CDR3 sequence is CASSYSGSEQYF. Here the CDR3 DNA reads TGTGCCAGCAGTTACTCGGGGAGCGAGCAGTACTTC.

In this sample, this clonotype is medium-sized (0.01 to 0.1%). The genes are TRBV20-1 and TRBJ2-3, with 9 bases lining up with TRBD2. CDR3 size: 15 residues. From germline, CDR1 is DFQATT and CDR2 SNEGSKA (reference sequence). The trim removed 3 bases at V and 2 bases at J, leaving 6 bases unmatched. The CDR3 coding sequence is TGCAGTGCTAGTAAACTAGCGGGCTACACAGATACGCAGTATTTT. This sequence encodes CSASKLAGYTDTQYF.

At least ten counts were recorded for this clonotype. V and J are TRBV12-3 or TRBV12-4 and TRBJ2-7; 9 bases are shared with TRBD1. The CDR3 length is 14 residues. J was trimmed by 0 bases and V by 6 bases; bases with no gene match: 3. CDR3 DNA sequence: TGTGCCAGCAGCTGGACAGGGGTCTCCTACGAGCAGTACTTC. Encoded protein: CASSWTGVSYEQYF.